These T cell receptor beta chains were read from a single sample in a study of radiation and T cells in renal cell carcinoma. Clones were read by immunoSEQ multiplex PCR, and TCRdb kept only the in-frame ones, dropping some. The sample includes about 73,000 clones, around 78% seen only once; the top ten take about 2.4%. Material: blood, obtained from a patient whose treatment included radiotherapy and nephrectomy. Receptors originate from an older woman with renal cell carcinoma. Both conserved end residues are part of each CDR3. The D gene is left open where the match is weak. Clone size appears in some rows only: once, few, many, or a class for an expanded clone.

d_call | clone_size | j_call | v_call | cdr3_aa | cdr3_nt
NA | NA | TRBJ2-5 | TRBV9 | CASSAGTAQETQYF | TGTGCCAGCAGCGCGGGGACGGCTCAAGAGACCCAGTACTTC
TRBD1 | NA | TRBJ2-3 | TRBV2 | CASMTGGVDTQYF | TGTGCCAGCATGACAGGGGGGGTAGATACGCAGTATTTT
NA | NA | TRBJ1-3 | TRBV29-1 | CSVEEGNTIYF | TGCAGCGTTGAAGAAGGAAACACCATATATTTT
NA | NA | TRBJ1-1 | TRBV7-3 | CASSLFTRGVGTEAFF | TGTGCCAGCAGCTTATTCACACGGGGTGTGGGGACTGAAGCTTTCTTT
NA | NA | TRBJ2-2 | TRBV7-3 | CASSMQGTGELFF | TGTGCCAGCAGCATGCAGGGGACCGGGGAGCTGTTTTTT
TRBD1 | NA | TRBJ2-7 | TRBV25-1 | CASSVWDSQYYEQYF | TGTGCCAGCAGTGTATGGGACAGCCAATACTACGAGCAGTACTTC
NA | few | TRBJ2-1 | TRBV19 | CASSITSEQFF | TGTGCCAGTAGTATAACGAGTGAGCAGTTCTTC
NA | NA | TRBJ2-7 | TRBV7-9 | CASSLEVEQYF | TGTGCCAGCAGCTTAGAGGTGGAGCAGTACTTC
TRBD1 | NA | TRBJ1-2 | TRBV7-2 | CASSLEARGEYGYTF | TGTGCCAGCAGCTTAGAAGCCAGGGGGGAGTATGGCTACACCTTC
TRBD1 | NA | TRBJ1-2 | TRBV9 | CASSGTGSGGYTF | TGTGCCAGCAGCGGGACAGGGTCGGGCGGCTACACCTTC
TRBD1 | NA | TRBJ1-4 | TRBV5-1 | CASSLQGAMGEKLFF | TGCGCCAGCAGCTTGCAGGGGGCGATGGGCGAAAAACTGTTTTTT
TRBD1 | NA | TRBJ2-5 | TRBV5-4 | CASSLITGVSREAQYF | TGTGCCAGCAGCTTGATCACAGGGGTTAGCCGTGAGGCCCAGTACTTC
NA | NA | TRBJ1-3 | TRBV7-9 | CAAEGSEVFSGNTIYF | TGTGCTGCAGAGGGGAGTGAGGTATTCTCTGGAAACACCATATATTTT
NA | NA | TRBJ1-3 | TRBV9 | CASSGWGVLGNTIYF | TGTGCCAGCAGCGGGTGGGGAGTGCTTGGAAACACCATATATTTT
NA | NA | TRBJ1-2 | TRBV10-3 | CAISESTAYGYTF | TGTGCCATCAGTGAGTCGACAGCGTATGGCTACACCTTC
NA | once | TRBJ1-2 | TRBV6-5 | CASSLRPNYGYTF | TGTGCCAGCAGCCTCCGGCCTAACTATGGCTACACCTTC
NA | NA | TRBJ1-1 | TRBV6-5 | CASSYGGTEAFF | TGTGCCAGCAGTTACGGTGGCACTGAAGCTTTCTTT
TRBD1 | NA | TRBJ1-1 | TRBV5-4 | CASSLNRGGTEAFF | TGTGCCAGCAGCTTAAACAGGGGAGGTACTGAAGCTTTCTTT
TRBD2 | once | TRBJ2-1 | TRBV28 | CASSLLITSGRHNEQFF | TGTGCCAGCAGTTTATTGATCACTAGCGGGAGGCACAATGAGCAGTTCTTC
NA | NA | TRBJ2-5 | TRBV5-1 | CASSLSGVGQETQYF | TGCGCCAGCAGCTTATCGGGAGTCGGGCAAGAGACCCAGTACTTC
TRBD2 | NA | TRBJ2-7 | TRBV4-1 | CASALAGPGGEQYF | TGCGCCAGCGCTCTAGCGGGACCCGGTGGCGAGCAGTACTTC
TRBD1 | NA | TRBJ1-6 | TRBV5-5 | CASSPDRVASSPLHF | TGTGCCAGCAGCCCCGACAGGGTGGCTAGTTCACCCCTCCACTTT
NA | NA | TRBJ1-2 | TRBV5-6 | CASSPGEGYYGYTF | TGTGCCAGCAGCCCCGGGGAAGGGTACTATGGCTACACCTTC
NA | NA | TRBJ1-1 | TRBV6-5 | CASSILGNTEAFF | TGTGCCAGCAGTATTCTTGGGAACACTGAAGCTTTCTTT
NA | once | TRBJ2-7 | TRBV6-1 | CASSEADYYEQYF | TGTGCCAGCAGTGAAGCGGACTACTACGAGCAGTACTTC
NA | NA | TRBJ2-7 | TRBV6-6 | CASEGMREQYF | TGTGCCAGCGAGGGGATGAGGGAGCAGTACTTC
NA | once | TRBJ1-3 | TRBV6-5 | CASRPGSGNTIYF | TGTGCCAGCCGACCCGGCTCTGGAAACACCATATATTTT
NA | NA | TRBJ2-1 | TRBV27 | CASSFISSAYNEQFF | TGTGCCAGCAGTTTTATCTCTAGCGCCTACAATGAGCAGTTCTTC
NA | NA | TRBJ2-2 | TRBV15 | CATSRDQGLTGELFF | TGTGCCACCAGCAGAGATCAGGGCCTCACCGGGGAGCTGTTTTTT
NA | NA | TRBJ2-5 | TRBV9 | CASSVGAGQMGETQYF | TGTGCCAGCAGCGTAGGAGCAGGTCAAATGGGGGAGACCCAGTACTTC
NA | NA | TRBJ2-1 | TRBV19 | CASSTGEGPYNEQFF | TGTGCCAGTAGTACGGGAGAGGGCCCCTACAATGAGCAGTTCTTC
NA | few | TRBJ2-7 | TRBV7-2 | CASSTGMPPYEQYF | TGTGCCAGCAGCACCGGGATGCCCCCCTACGAGCAGTACTTC
NA | NA | TRBJ1-1 | TRBV11-2 | CASSLWGLNTEAFF | TGTGCCAGCAGCTTATGGGGCTTGAACACTGAAGCTTTCTTT
NA | NA | TRBJ1-5 | TRBV29-1 | CSVLDRRDQPQHF | TGCAGCGTTCTTGACAGAAGGGATCAGCCCCAGCATTTT
NA | once | TRBJ2-7 | TRBV30 | CAWSVRGLIYEQYF | TGTGCCTGGAGTGTACGGGGACTGATCTACGAGCAGTACTTC
NA | few | TRBJ1-1 | TRBV4-2 | CASSQVITAERTSF | TGTGCCAGCAGCCAAGTCATAACCGCCGAGAGGACATCTTTT
TRBD1 | NA | TRBJ1-1 | TRBV6-5 | CASGQTGLLNTEAFF | TGTGCCAGCGGTCAGACAGGGCTATTGAACACTGAAGCTTTCTTT
NA | few | TRBJ2-7 | TRBV23-1 | CASIGGPHSYEQYF | TGCGCCAGCATAGGGGGGCCCCATTCCTACGAGCAGTACTTC
NA | NA | TRBJ1-5 | TRBV6-1 | CASRGQEGQPQHF | TGTGCCAGCAGGGGGCAAGAGGGTCAGCCCCAGCATTTT
NA | once | TRBJ2-7 | TRBV13 | CVSSFNYEQYF | TGTGTCAGCAGCTTTAACTACGAGCAGTACTTC
NA | NA | TRBJ1-5 | TRBV28 | CASSFYRQGGDQPQHF | TGTGCCAGCAGTTTTTACCGGCAGGGAGGGGATCAGCCCCAGCATTTT
NA | NA | TRBJ1-2 | TRBV7-9 | CASSLDTDYGYTF | TGTGCCAGCAGCTTAGACACTGACTATGGCTACACCTTC
NA | NA | TRBJ1-4 | TRBV9 | CASSSPRERGLSATNEKLFF | TGTGCCAGCAGCTCCCCCCGGGAGAGGGGCCTCTCTGCAACTAATGAAAAACTGTTTTTT
NA | NA | TRBJ1-4 | TRBV29-1 | CSVWLRTEGNEKLFF | TGCAGCGTTTGGTTGCGGACAGAGGGCAATGAAAAACTGTTTTTT
NA | NA | TRBJ1-1 | TRBV6-5 | CASSYSYSTEAFF | TGTGCCAGCAGTTACTCCTATTCAACTGAAGCTTTCTTT
NA | NA | TRBJ2-2 | TRBV27 | CASIDGPGTTGELFF | TGTGCCAGCATCGACGGGCCAGGGACCACCGGGGAGCTGTTTTTT
NA | NA | TRBJ2-7 | TRBV4-1 | CASSQVSSSYEQYF | TGCGCCAGCAGCCAAGTGTCGAGCTCCTACGAGCAGTACTTC
TRBD1 | NA | TRBJ2-7 | TRBV19 | CASSLRQGSYEQYF | TGTGCCAGTAGTTTGAGACAGGGAAGCTACGAGCAGTACTTC